One T cell receptor beta chain is described in this entry. Antigen specificity is unknown. The data were taken from a study of T cell responses to AZD1222 COVID-19 vaccine. Overall study context: The study pooled second doses at about 4 or about 12 weeks. General observations from the study: Sampled repertoires all dated from after the peak T cell response.

Sequencing used immunoSEQ multiplex PCR; TCRdb keeps in-frame clones, though not all of them. This sample carries about 120,000 clones, about 86% of them seen once, and the ten largest clones take approximately 12%. The CDR3 has 16 residues. The V gene's germline CDR1 is LGHDT and CDR2 YNNKEL (reference sequence). V gave up 1 base and J gave up 2 bases; unmatched junction bases: 8. This TCR came from an adult in good health. Here the sequenced sample was peripheral blood, taken on day 0 of AZD1222 vaccination. The chain uses TRBV3-1 (or the pseudogene TRBV3-2) and TRBJ2-7, with 7 bases that match TRBD2. The CDR3 loop reads CASSQGAGRGTYEQYF. CDR3 DNA: TGTGCCAGCAGCCAAGGAGCGGGACGGGGAACCTACGAGCAGTACTTC.